This section outlines one TCR beta chain sequence together with its context. The sample originates from a study of CD8 T cells in Susac syndrome. CD8+ and CD4+ T cells from blood underwent TCR beta sequencing. TEMRA cells were FACS-enriched, with CD8+ and CD4+ T cells isolated negatively. Random hexamers served to reverse transcribe roughly 0.5 to 1 ug RNA. An immunoSEQ multiplex PCR generated amplified TCR beta CDR3 products spanning 54 Vbeta and 13 Jbeta. TCRdb passed the immunoSEQ multiplex PCR reads through MiXCR, listing each CDR3 protein once. The data hold 130,000 or so distinct CDR3 sequences, with 85% to 95% observed a single time. Germline V lookup: CDR1 KGHDR, CDR2 SFDVKD. This CDR3 is 15 amino acids long. Losses at the gene ends were 4 bases for V and 5 bases for J; bases not matched to a gene: 8.

This receptor was identified in a human donor with multiple sclerosis. The sample comprised CD4+ T cells from PBMCs. J is TRBJ2-7 and V is TRBV24-1; 9 bases fit TRBD1. The CDR3 DNA follows: TGTGCCACCAGTGAAGCTGGACAGGGGATGGACGAGCAGTACTTC. Its translation: CATSEAGQGMDEQYF.